This TCR beta chain was recorded in a study of T cell repertoires in cytomegalovirus infection. Study background: It was the public TCR beta signatures that indicated both CMV infection and matching HLA type.

With regard to this clonotype: The antigen is undetermined.

Findings and limits, study-wide: The cumulative frequency of public TCR beta families identified carriers of CMV plus the relevant HLA. HLA-C-restricted, CMV-specific TCR beta clonotypes were dominant ex vivo.

Each CDR3 protein gets one entry after TCRdb re-called the reads with MiXCR. Of approximately 990,000 distinct CDR3 sequences listed, roughly 30% were seen once; the top ten hold about 14%. The V gene lost 5 bases and the J gene lost 0 bases, with 8 bases spanning the gap. This CDR3 contains 13 residues. Germline V CDR1 and CDR2: DFQATT, SNEGSKA (reference sequence). This sample comprised cultured CD8+ T cells from PBMCs, obtained from culture after CMV antigen stimulation. The rearrangement joins TRBV20-1 to TRBJ2-4; D not resolved. The source is a human donor in good health (CMV status not recorded). Some clones in this sample may be carry-over from other donors' samples. CDR3 coding DNA: TGCAGTGCTGCCCTCGTAGCCAAAAACATTCAGTACTTC. Translated, it gives CSAALVAKNIQYF.